The source of this T cell receptor beta chain is a study of shared clonotypes between healthy human individuals. General study results and limits: Among donors, clonotype sharing was expected to be affected by sequencing depth. With a few donors compared, 4% to 5% of naive CD4 clonotypes were shared. In contrast to clonotypes shared by all four donors, non-shared clonotypes had lower generation probabilities.

This clone was picked up a small number of times. Its antigen is currently unknown. Terminally differentiated effector memory CD45RA+ cells were excluded by CCR7 positive selection of CD45RO-negative cells. Samples underwent the assay at deep level. Assay used: immunoSEQ multiplex PCR; TCRdb lists only in-frame clones, some missing. Of around 2.1 million clones listed, more than 85% are singletons. The sequencing sample was made of naive CD8+ T cells from PBMCs. The receptor's source is a young man in good health. Some clones in this sample may be carry-over from other donors' samples.

The CDR3 DNA is TGTGCCAGTAGTAACCCGGGACACAGAAACACTGAAGCTTTCTTT. Its translation: CASSNPGHRNTEAFF. The rearrangement joins TRBV19 to TRBJ1-1, with D possibly matching TRBD1 (6 bases). The V gene's germline CDR1 is LNHDA and CDR2 SQIVND (reference sequence). Trimming pared 4 bases from V and 2 bases from J, leaving 14 bases between. This CDR3 region has 15 residues. Variable domain in full (rest from reference TRBV19 and TRBJ1-1): DGGITQSPKYLFRKEGQNVTLSCEQNLNHDAMYWYRQDPGQGLRLIYYSQIVNDFQKGDIAEGYSVSREKKESFPLTVTSAQKNPTAFYLCASSNPGHRNTEAFFGQGTRLTVV.